The entry below describes one TCR beta chain. Profiling relied on immunoSEQ multiplex PCR, and the TCRdb table lists in-frame clones only, not all of them. The profile shows about 100,000 clones, less than 80% of them singletons. The data are from a study of blood T cell repertoires in COVID-19. Whole-study context: Donors in the United States, Italy and Spain gave samples during acute or convalescent COVID-19.

The V end was cut by 0 bases, the J end by 7 bases, with 8 bases between. CDR1 and CDR2 from the germline V gene are SGHRS and YFSETQ. There are 13 residues in the CDR3. The genes are TRBV5-1 and TRBJ1-5; no reliable D call. What was sequenced was peripheral blood. The sequence was obtained from a man in his 70s with active or convalescent COVID-19. Here the CDR3 DNA reads TGCGCCAGCAGCTTGGGCCCACAACAGCCCCAGCATTTT. This gives the protein CASSLGPQQPQHF. Filled out from reference TRBV5-1 and TRBJ1-5, the complete variable domain reads KAGVTQTPRYLIKTRGQQVTLSCSPISGHRSVSWYQQTPGQGLQFLFEYFSETQRNKGNFPGRFSGRQFSNSRSEMNVSTLELGDSALYLCASSLGPQQPQHFGDGTRLSIL.